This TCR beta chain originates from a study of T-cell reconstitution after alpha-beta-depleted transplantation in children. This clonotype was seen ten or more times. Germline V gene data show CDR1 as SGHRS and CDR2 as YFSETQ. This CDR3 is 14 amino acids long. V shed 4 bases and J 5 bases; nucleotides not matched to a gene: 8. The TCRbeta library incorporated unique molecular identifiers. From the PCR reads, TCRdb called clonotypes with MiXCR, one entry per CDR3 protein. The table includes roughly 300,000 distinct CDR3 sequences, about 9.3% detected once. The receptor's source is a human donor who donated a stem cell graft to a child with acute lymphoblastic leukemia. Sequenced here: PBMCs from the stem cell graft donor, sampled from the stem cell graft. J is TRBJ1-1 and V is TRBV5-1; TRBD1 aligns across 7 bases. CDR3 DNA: TGCGCCAGCAGCGCCTCAGGGGGGTGGACTGAAGCTTTCTTT. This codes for CASSASGGWTEAFF.